This T cell receptor (beta chain) is from a study of T-cell memory formation after mild COVID-19. TCRdb redid the calling of the 5' RACE reads with MiXCR, one entry per CDR3 protein. The table records about 350,000 distinct CDR3 sequences, 12% to 15% of them present only once. Findings and caveats of the study: There were some responding clones in pre-infection memory, which suggested that cross-reactive memory had joined. Mostly located in CM and EM were contracting CD4+ clones, with contracting CD8+ clones located in EMRA. Clones shrinking between day 15 and 85 showed a balanced CD4/CD8 split, and those that grew later tilted toward CD4+.

To note about this clonotype: The antigen is undetermined. This CDR3 fails to terminate in the conserved phenylalanine or tryptophan, so it likely reflects a read error.

Germline V gene sequence: CDR1 MRHNA, CDR2 SNTAGT. Losses at the gene ends were 2 bases for V and 7 bases for J; bases not matched to a gene: 10. This CDR3 has 18 amino acids. The chain employs TRBV6-4 and TRBJ2-1; TRBD2 matches at 14 bases. The TCR was taken from a man aged 18 to 30 who had mild COVID-19 (a few samples of this study predate the infection). Cell type and time point are not known. The sample taken for sequencing was PBMCs or a T cell subset sorted from them (not recorded which). CDR3 loop: CASSDTGTSGGQGNEQFL. The CDR3 region has the DNA TGTGCCAGCAGTGACACCGGGACTAGCGGGGGCCAGGGAAATGAGCAGTTCTTA.